This entry lists 31 T cell receptor beta chains sequenced from one sample in a study of T cell responses to AZD1222 COVID-19 vaccine. The repertoire was sequenced with immunoSEQ multiplex PCR; TCRdb's copy has only in-frame clones and lacks some. The profile shows approximately 100,000 clones, 87% of them singletons. The material was peripheral blood, obtained on day 0 of AZD1222 vaccination. The receptors were sampled from an adult in good health.

This clone was seen a single time. This chain links TRBV11-3 with TRBJ2-7; D is unclear. Germline CDR1 and CDR2: SGHNT and YENEEA. This CDR3 contains 15 residues. Trimming cost V 1 base and J 6 bases, with 16 bases left between them. CDR3 sequence reads: CASSLGVQRWGEQYF. The CDR3 coding sequence is TGTGCCAGCAGCTTAGGGGTTCAACGATGGGGCGAGCAGTACTTC.

The chain joins TRBV10-3 to TRBJ2-1, with TRBD1 identical over 9 bases. Germline V lookup: CDR1 ENHRY, CDR2 SYGVKD. V was clipped by 4 bases and J by 5 bases; unmatched bases: 9. This CDR3 is built from 16 residues. The CDR3 DNA reads as TGTGCCATCAGTGGGGTGGGACAGGGTAAAAACAATGAGCAGTTCTTC. This translates into CAISGVGQGKNNEQFF.

This sequence joins TRBV4-2 and TRBJ1-2; D gene unclear. The CDR3 runs to 14 residues. V shed 0 bases and J shed 4 bases, with 9 bases lying between them. Germline CDR1 LGHNA, CDR2 YNFKEQ. The CDR3 loop is CASSQDRGGYGYTF. The CDR3 region has the DNA TGTGCCAGCAGCCAAGATAGAGGAGGCTATGGCTACACCTTC.

The genes are TRBV6-1 and TRBJ1-1; 9 nucleotides agree with TRBD1. The CDR3 covers 19 residues. V shed 4 bases and J 0 bases; nucleotides not matched to a gene: 15. The V gene's germline CDR1 is MNHNS and CDR2 SASEGT. The CDR3 is CASSGLDRGWRQVNTEAFF. CDR3 in DNA: TGTGCCAGCAGTGGCTTGGACAGGGGATGGCGACAGGTGAACACTGAAGCTTTCTTT.

The J gene is TRBJ1-2, the V gene TRBV14; TRBD1 is a possible D gene (5 bases). Trimming cost V 0 bases and J 4 bases, with 12 bases left between them. CDR3 size: 15 residues. Germline CDR1 SGHDN, CDR2 FVKESK. In nucleotides, the CDR3 is TGTGCCAGCAGCCAAGATAGGCGGGACGCCTATGGCTACACCTTC. This codes for CASSQDRRDAYGYTF. Looking up the rest from reference TRBV14 and TRBJ1-2 gives the full variable domain: EAGVTQFPSHSVIEKGQTVTLRCDPISGHDNLYWYRRVMGKEIKFLLHFVKESKQDESGMPNNRFLAERTGGTYSTLKVQPAELEDSGVYFCASSQDRRDAYGYTFGSGTRLTVV.

J is TRBJ2-7 and V is TRBV19, with 7 bases fitting TRBD2. Unmatched junction bases numbered 5, after V lost 6 bases and J lost 6 bases. The CDR3 runs to 12 residues. Germline CDR1 and CDR2: LNHDA and SQIVND (reference sequence). CDR3 in DNA: TGTGCCAGTAGCTCACTAGCGCTCGAGCAGTACTTC. It specifies CASSSLALEQYF.

Here the CDR3 DNA reads TGTGCCAGCAGCCAAACGACAGATAGGGTGTTTTTT. It codes for CASSQTTDRVFF. The V gene is TRBV3-1 (or the pseudogene TRBV3-2), the J gene TRBJ1-4, with D possibly matching TRBD1 (5 bases). V was pared by 2 bases and J by 15 bases, with 13 bases between. The CDR3 runs to 12 residues. The germline CDR1 and CDR2 sequences are LGHDT and YNNKEL (reference sequence).

The CDR3 sequence is CASSPKLGQGNEKLFF. CDR3 sequence (DNA): TGTGCCAGCTCACCGAAGCTGGGACAGGGAAATGAAAAACTGTTTTTT. The J gene is TRBJ1-4, the V gene TRBV18, with 9 bases lining up with TRBD1. The CDR3 runs 16 residues. V lost 3 bases and J lost 5; bases outside the gene matches: 7. The germline V gene encodes CDR1 KGHSH and CDR2 LQKENI.

The rearrangement joins TRBV2 to TRBJ2-5; no clear D. V was shortened by 0 bases and J by 2 bases, with 4 bases between the two germline ends. The CDR3 consists of 13 residues. Germline V gene lookup returns CDR1 SNHLY and CDR2 FYNNEI. CDR3: CASSEAMQETQYF. DNA for the CDR3: TGTGCCAGCAGTGAAGCCATGCAAGAGACCCAGTACTTC. Complete variable domain (other parts from reference TRBV2 and TRBJ2-5): EPEVTQTPSHQVTQMGQEVILRCVPISNHLYFYWYRQILGQKVEFLVSFYNNEISEKSEIFDDQFSVERPDGSNFTLKIRSTKLEDSAMYFCASSEAMQETQYFGPGTRLLVL.

The chain recombines TRBV5-5 with TRBJ2-7; 9 bases align to TRBD1. With V trimmed by 2 bases and J by 5 bases, 17 bases remained unmatched. CDR3 size: 18 residues. Germline V lookup: CDR1 SGHKS, CDR2 YYEKEE (reference sequence). The CDR3: CASSFFSDTGTGRNEQYF. CDR3 coding DNA: TGTGCCAGCAGCTTTTTCTCCGATACCGGGACAGGGAGAAACGAGCAGTACTTC.

This clone was detected only a few times. The chain joins TRBV9 to TRBJ1-4, with 8 bases lining up with TRBD1. CDR1 and CDR2 from the germline V gene are SGDLS and YYNGEE. Trimming removed 3 bases from V and 7 bases from J; junction bases left unmatched: 8. This CDR3 spans 15 amino acids. The CDR3 DNA reads TGTGCCAGCAGCGGAGTCCAGGGGGCCTCTGAAAAACTGTTTTTT. Translated, it gives CASSGVQGASEKLFF.

The rearrangement links TRBV7-9 to TRBJ2-2; 9 bases agree with TRBD2. The CDR3 consists of 14 residues. V shed 5 bases and J 5 bases; nucleotides not matched to a gene: 3. Germline CDR1 and CDR2: SEHNR and FQNEAQ (reference sequence). Written as DNA, the CDR3 is TGTGCCAGCAGCCATAGCGGGGGAACCGGGGAGCTGTTTTTT. Translation: CASSHSGGTGELFF.

The genes are TRBV29-1 and TRBJ1-2; no clear D gene. The germline V gene has CDR1 SQVTM and CDR2 ANQGSEA. The CDR3 totals 11 residues. The V end was cut by 5 bases, the J end by 5 bases, with 9 bases between. CDR3 DNA: TGCAGCGTTACAATGGGGTATGGCTACACCTTC. It specifies CSVTMGYGYTF. The full variable domain, completed using reference TRBV29-1 and TRBJ1-2, is SAVISQKPSRDICQRGTSLTIQCQVDSQVTMMFWYRQQPGQSLTLIATANQGSEATYESGFVIDKFPISRPNLTFSTLTVSNMSPEDSSIYLCSVTMGYGYTFGSGTRLTVV.

CDR3 DNA sequence: TGCGCCAGCAGTCATTCCCGACAGGACTTTAGCAATCAGCCCCAGCATTTT. Translated, it gives CASSHSRQDFSNQPQHF. The chain carries TRBV23-1 and TRBJ1-5, with D possibly matching TRBD1 (6 bases). TRBV23-1 is an open reading frame whose function is uncertain. V dropped 3 bases and J dropped 0 bases, with 15 bases sitting between them. The CDR3 sequence is 17 residues long.

The chain couples TRBV6-4 to TRBJ1-1; D possibly corresponds to TRBD1 (5 bases). Germline V gene data show CDR1 as MRHNA and CDR2 as SNTAGT. CDR3 length: 16 amino acids. Deletions cut 0 bases from V and 1 base from J, with 12 bases between. CDR3 DNA sequence: TGTGCCAGCAGTGACTCGAGTCGGGGACCGAACACTGAAGCTTTCTTT. Translating gives CASSDSSRGPNTEAFF.

The chain recombines TRBV30 with TRBJ2-1, with 11 bases that match TRBD2. CDR3 length: 15 amino acids. Trimming removed 3 bases from V and 5 bases from J; junction bases left unmatched: 6. In germline, CDR1 is GTSNPN, CDR2 SVGIG (reference sequence). DNA of the CDR3: TGTGCCTGGAGAACTAGCGGGAGATTCGACAATGAGCAGTTCTTC. It specifies CAWRTSGRFDNEQFF.

This clone was observed once. The rearrangement uses TRBV3-1 (or the pseudogene TRBV3-2) and TRBJ2-5; D gene ambiguous. The V and J ends lost 2 bases and 2 bases respectively, with 0 bases between them. The CDR3 has 11 amino acids. Germline CDR1 and CDR2: LGHDT and YNNKEL (reference sequence). This chain's CDR3 is CASSQQETQYF. The CDR3 DNA reads as TGTGCCAGCAGCCAACAAGAGACCCAGTACTTC.

The chain is built from TRBV3-1 (or the pseudogene TRBV3-2) and TRBJ2-4; no reliable D call. V was pared by 8 bases and J by 8 bases, with 10 bases between. The CDR3 runs 11 residues. Germline loops: CDR1 LGHDT, CDR2 YNNKEL (reference sequence). Here the CDR3 DNA reads TGTGCCAGCCGAAGCAGCGACATTCAGTACTTC. Protein product: CASRSSDIQYF.

The chain couples TRBV5-1 to TRBJ1-3; no clear D gene. The CDR3 length is 16 residues. In germline, CDR1 is SGHRS, CDR2 YFSETQ. The V and J ends lost 0 bases and 0 bases respectively, with 10 bases between them. The CDR3 spells CASSLAGQLSGNTIYF. As DNA, the CDR3 is TGCGCCAGCAGCTTGGCCGGCCAGCTCTCTGGAAACACCATATATTTT.

The V and J genes are TRBV5-6 and TRBJ1-5, with D possibly matching TRBD1 (5 bases). Trimming shortened V by 4 bases and J by 6 bases, and 17 bases separated the two germline ends. The CDR3 has 15 amino acids. Germline V gene lookup returns CDR1 SGHDT and CDR2 YYEEEE. The CDR3 nucleotides read TGTGCCAGCAGCGCGGGGCCGGGAGGTGTTCAGCCCCAGCATTTT. Its protein product is CASSAGPGGVQPQHF.

The chain carries TRBV5-1 and TRBJ2-7; D gene uncertain. From germline, CDR1 is SGHRS and CDR2 YFSETQ. The CDR3 has 12 residues. V was pared by 5 bases and J by 3 bases, with 9 bases between. DNA of the CDR3: TGCGCCAGCAGTACTAACGACTACGAGCAGTACTTC. This codes for CASSTNDYEQYF.

This chain joins TRBV5-6 and TRBJ1-5; weak D call: TRBD1 (6 bases). Trimming took off 3 bases at V and 6 bases at J, with 13 bases between the two ends. Germline loops: CDR1 SGHDT, CDR2 YYEEEE. The CDR3 totals 14 residues. The CDR3 loop reads CASSSDSSSQPQHF. As DNA, the CDR3 is TGTGCCAGCAGCTCGGACAGTAGTAGTCAGCCCCAGCATTTT.

The V gene is TRBV14, the J gene TRBJ2-3; weak D call: TRBD2 (6 bases). The V end lost 1 base, the J end lost 14 bases, and 16 bases lay between the germline ends. In germline, CDR1 is SGHDN, CDR2 FVKESK. CDR3 size: 13 residues. CDR3 DNA sequence: TGTGCCAGCAGCCAAGTGTGGGGGGATGTCTTGTATTTT. Translated: CASSQVWGDVLYF.

V and J are TRBV21-1 and TRBJ1-5; the table calls TRBD1, which could not be checked here. TRBV21-1 is classified as a pseudogene. The CDR3 totals 17 residues. The CDR3 region is CASSNGTGVYSNQPQHF. In DNA form, the CDR3 reads TGTGCCAGCAGCAACGGGACAGGGGTTTATAGCAATCAGCCCCAGCATTTT.

V usage is TRBV3-1 (or the pseudogene TRBV3-2) and J usage is TRBJ1-6; D is possibly TRBD1 (5 bases). V was trimmed by 6 bases and J by 0 bases, leaving 15 bases between them. The V gene's germline CDR1 is LGHDT and CDR2 YNNKEL (reference sequence). CDR3 length: 17 residues. DNA of the CDR3: TGTGCCAGCAGTGGGGACCGACAGAGCTCCTATAATTCACCCCTCCACTTT. Protein sequence: CASSGDRQSSYNSPLHF.

This chain connects TRBV28 to TRBJ1-5, with a possible D match to TRBD1 (5 bases). This CDR3 comprises 15 residues. The germline gives CDR1 MDHEN, CDR2 SYDVKM. The DNA for the CDR3 is TGTGCACACCGTCTGGGGGGAAATAGCAATCAGCCCCAGCATTTT. It translates to CAHRLGGNSNQPQHF.

CDR3 in amino acids: CASSLAGVNTEAFF. The CDR3 DNA follows: TGTGCCAGCAGCTTAGCTGGGGTGAACACTGAAGCTTTCTTT. V usage is TRBV11-3 and J usage is TRBJ1-1; D is uncertain. The V end lost 1 base, the J end lost 0 bases, and 6 bases lay between the germline ends. CDR1 is SGHNT, CDR2 YENEEA, per germline. The CDR3 runs 14 residues.

The gene calls are TRBV5-1 and TRBJ2-5, with TRBD2 matching 8 bases. The germline V gene encodes CDR1 SGHRS and CDR2 YFSETQ. V lost 6 bases to trimming and J lost 5 bases; unmatched junction nucleotides: 15. The CDR3 has 16 amino acids. Here the CDR3 reads CASTSDGAPGGETQYF. The CDR3 DNA reads as TGCGCCAGCACCTCCGACGGGGCCCCGGGAGGGGAGACCCAGTACTTC.

The chain couples TRBV2 to TRBJ2-1, with D perhaps TRBD1 (6 bases). CDR1 SNHLY and CDR2 FYNNEI come from the germline V gene. Between the trimmed V and J ends, which lost 6 bases and 9 bases, there was a span of 15 bases. The CDR3 is made up of 13 amino acids. The CDR3 reads CASRANRDGEQFF. CDR3 nucleotide sequence: TGTGCCAGCAGAGCAAACAGGGATGGTGAGCAGTTCTTC.

The CDR3 protein is CASSPPGDPPSYEQYF. The CDR3 nucleotides are TGTGCCAGCAGCCCCCCCGGAGACCCACCCTCCTACGAGCAGTACTTC. The chain links TRBV11-2 to TRBJ2-7; D is undetermined. This CDR3 has 16 amino acids. Per germline, CDR1 SGHAT and CDR2 FQNNGV. The ends were cut back, 5 bases at V and 0 bases at J, with 17 bases in the middle.

The chain joins TRBV2 to TRBJ2-7; D gene ambiguous. V gave up 0 bases and J gave up 0 bases, with 12 bases separating them. This CDR3 comprises 16 residues. Germline-derived CDR1 and CDR2 are SNHLY and FYNNEI. DNA of the CDR3: TGTGCCAGCAGTGAAGCGCCGATGCCGACCTCCTACGAGCAGTACTTC. This codes for CASSEAPMPTSYEQYF.